This T cell receptor beta chain is drawn from a study of blood T cell repertoires in COVID-19. Whole-study context: Acute and convalescent COVID-19 samples came from the United States, Italy and Spain.

This CDR3 is 15 amino acids long. CDR1 SQVTM and CDR2 ANQGSEA come from the germline V gene. V trimming: 4 bases; J trimming: 0 bases; junction bases outside the gene matches: 3. Sequencing used immunoSEQ multiplex PCR; TCRdb keeps in-frame clones, though not all of them. There are approximately 210,000 clones in the sample; about 88% occur only once, and approximately 1.8% lies in the top ten. Sequences were obtained from peripheral blood. The genes are TRBV29-1 and TRBJ2-2; TRBD2 matches at 9 bases. This clonotype was obtained from a man in his 70s with acute or convalescent COVID-19. CDR3 coding DNA: TGCAGCGTTGTGTCTAGCGGGGCGAACACCGGGGAGCTGTTTTTT. This encodes CSVVSSGANTGELFF.